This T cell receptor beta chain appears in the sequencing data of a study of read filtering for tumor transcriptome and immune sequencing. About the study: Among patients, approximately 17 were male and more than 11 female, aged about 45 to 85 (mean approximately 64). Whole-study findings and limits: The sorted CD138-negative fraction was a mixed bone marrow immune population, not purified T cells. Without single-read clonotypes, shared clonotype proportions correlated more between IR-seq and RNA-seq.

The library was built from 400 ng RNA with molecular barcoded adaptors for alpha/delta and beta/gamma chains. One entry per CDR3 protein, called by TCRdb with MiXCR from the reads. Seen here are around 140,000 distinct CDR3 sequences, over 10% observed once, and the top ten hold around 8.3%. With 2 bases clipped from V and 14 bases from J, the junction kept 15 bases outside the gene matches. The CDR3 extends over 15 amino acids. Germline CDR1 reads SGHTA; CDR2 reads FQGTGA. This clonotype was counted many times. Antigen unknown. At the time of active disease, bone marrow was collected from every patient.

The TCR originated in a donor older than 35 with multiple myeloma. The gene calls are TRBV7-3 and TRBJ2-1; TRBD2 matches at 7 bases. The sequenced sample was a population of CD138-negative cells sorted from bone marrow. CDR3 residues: CASSLVLADSTLKFF. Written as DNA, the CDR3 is TGTGCCAGCAGCTTAGTGCTAGCGGATTCTACTCTTAAGTTCTTC.